Here is one T cell receptor (beta chain) with its context. Here immunoSEQ multiplex PCR was the method, and the copy in TCRdb shows in-frame clones only, minus some. The table shows some 150,000 clones, with roughly 80% occurring only once. CDR3 length: 13 residues. Germline assignment: CDR1 MNHEY and CDR2 SMNVEV (reference sequence). Trimming left V 4 bases short and J 8 bases short, with 14 bases between. This sample was taken from a study of blood T cell repertoires in COVID-19. Study-wide background: The United States, Italy and Spain were the sources of the acute and convalescent COVID-19 samples. PBMCs, B-cell-depleted T cells, or T cells provided the cDNA or gDNA that made up the material.

The source of this sequence is a man between 50 and 59 years old with active or convalescent COVID-19. The specimen sequenced was peripheral blood. J is TRBJ1-2 and V is TRBV27, with D perhaps matching TRBD1 (6 bases). This chain's CDR3 is CASSSGQIVGYTF. CDR3 nucleotide sequence: TGTGCCAGCAGTTCTGGACAGATAGTAGGCTACACCTTC.